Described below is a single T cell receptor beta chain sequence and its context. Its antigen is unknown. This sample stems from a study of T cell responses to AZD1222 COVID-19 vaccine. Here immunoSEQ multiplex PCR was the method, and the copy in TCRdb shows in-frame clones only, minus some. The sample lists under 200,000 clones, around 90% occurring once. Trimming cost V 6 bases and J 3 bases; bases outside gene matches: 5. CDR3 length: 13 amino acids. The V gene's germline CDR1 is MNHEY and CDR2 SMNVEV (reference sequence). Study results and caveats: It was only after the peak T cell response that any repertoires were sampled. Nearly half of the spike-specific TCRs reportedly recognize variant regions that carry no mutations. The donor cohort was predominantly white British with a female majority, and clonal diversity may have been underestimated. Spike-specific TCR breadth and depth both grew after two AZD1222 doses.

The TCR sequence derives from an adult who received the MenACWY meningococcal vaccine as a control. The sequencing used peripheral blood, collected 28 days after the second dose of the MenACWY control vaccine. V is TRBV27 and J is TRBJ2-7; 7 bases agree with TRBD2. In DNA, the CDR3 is TGTGCCAGCAGGCGGGCGGGGGACTACGAGCAGTACTTC. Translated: CASRRAGDYEQYF.